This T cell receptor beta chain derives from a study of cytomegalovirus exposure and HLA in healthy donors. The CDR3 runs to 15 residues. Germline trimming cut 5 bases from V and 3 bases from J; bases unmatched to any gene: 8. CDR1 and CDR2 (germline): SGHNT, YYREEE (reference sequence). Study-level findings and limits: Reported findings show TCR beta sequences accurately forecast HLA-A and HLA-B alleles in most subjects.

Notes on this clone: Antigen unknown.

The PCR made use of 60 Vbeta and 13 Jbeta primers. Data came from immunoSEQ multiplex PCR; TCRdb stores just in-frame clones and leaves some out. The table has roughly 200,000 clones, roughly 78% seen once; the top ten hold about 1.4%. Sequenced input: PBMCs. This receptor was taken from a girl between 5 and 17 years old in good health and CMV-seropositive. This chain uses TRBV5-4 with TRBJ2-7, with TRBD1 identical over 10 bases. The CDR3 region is CASSIDGTGVYEQYF. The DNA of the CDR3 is TGTGCCAGCAGTATTGATGGGACAGGGGTCTACGAGCAGTACTTC.